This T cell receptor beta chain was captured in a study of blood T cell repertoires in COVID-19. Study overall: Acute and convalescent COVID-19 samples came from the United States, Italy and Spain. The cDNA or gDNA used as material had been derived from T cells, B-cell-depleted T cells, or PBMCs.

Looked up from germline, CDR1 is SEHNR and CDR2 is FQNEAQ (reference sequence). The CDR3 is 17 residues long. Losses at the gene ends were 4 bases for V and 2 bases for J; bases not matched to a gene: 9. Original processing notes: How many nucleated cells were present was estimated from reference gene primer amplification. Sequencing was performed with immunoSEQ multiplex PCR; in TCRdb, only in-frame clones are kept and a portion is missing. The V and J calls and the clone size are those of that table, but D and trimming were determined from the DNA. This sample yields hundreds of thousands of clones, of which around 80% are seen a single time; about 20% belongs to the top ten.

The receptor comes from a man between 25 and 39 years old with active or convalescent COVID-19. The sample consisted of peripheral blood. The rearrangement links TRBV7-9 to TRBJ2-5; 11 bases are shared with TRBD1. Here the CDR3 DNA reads TGTGCCAGCAGCTCTTTATCGGGACAGGGGGGGCAAGAGACCCAGTACTTC. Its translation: CASSSLSGQGGQETQYF.